Shown below are 6 T cell receptor beta chains from a single sample sequenced in a study of cytomegalovirus exposure and HLA in healthy donors. This PCR relied on a set of 60 Vbeta primers and 13 Jbeta primers. TCRdb's table, derived via immunoSEQ multiplex PCR, lists solely in-frame clones and lacks some. The sample shows about 210,000 clones, approximately 81% of them seen only once. The sequenced material came from PBMCs. All receptors derive from a man aged 30 to 39 in good health and CMV-seronegative.

This clone was recorded once. V gene TRBV9 combines with J gene TRBJ1-5, with D possibly TRBD1 on 6 matching bases. V lost 7 bases and J lost 4, with 15 bases in between. The CDR3 loop spans 14 amino acids. The germline V gene has CDR1 SGDLS and CDR2 YYNGEE. The chain's CDR3 is CASGRGDPNQPQHF. CDR3 DNA: TGTGCCAGCGGGAGGGGGGACCCTAATCAGCCCCAGCATTTT.

The chain employs TRBV6-1 and TRBJ2-7; D perhaps matches TRBD1 (6 bases). V lost 6 bases and J 3 bases, leaving 12 bases between the germline ends. The CDR3 is made up of 13 amino acids. Germline V gene sequence: CDR1 MNHNS, CDR2 SASEGT. CDR3 nucleotides: TGTGCCAGCAGGGTTGGACAGATCTACGAGCAGTACTTC. Translation: CASRVGQIYEQYF.

The V and J genes are TRBV7-2 and TRBJ2-1; TRBD2 might be the D (6 bases). V lost 3 bases, J lost 8 bases, and 20 bases lay in between. The CDR3 length is 16 residues. Per the germline V gene, CDR1 is SGHTA and CDR2 is FQGNSA. The chain's CDR3 is CASSLLPGPGGDEQFF. The CDR3 DNA follows: TGTGCCAGCAGCTTGTTACCGGGACCCGGAGGGGATGAGCAGTTCTTC.

To note about this clone: Other DNA sequences in this sample translate to the same CDR3. The chain is built from TRBV28 and TRBJ1-5; D remains unclear. This CDR3 is built from 13 residues. Germline CDR1 and CDR2: MDHEN and SYDVKM. Trimming shortened V by 3 bases and J by 5 bases, and 8 bases separated the two germline ends. CDR3 DNA sequence: TGTGCCAGCAGTTTGCCGGTCGATCAGCCCCAGCATTTT. Protein sequence: CASSLPVDQPQHF.

The J gene is TRBJ1-6, the V gene TRBV7-9; TRBD1 matches 7 bases. The CDR3 sequence is 13 residues long. V shed 0 bases and J 17 bases; nucleotides not matched to a gene: 7. The germline CDR1 and CDR2 sequences are SEHNR and FQNEAQ (reference sequence). DNA for the CDR3: TGTGCCAGCAGCTTAGCGTATGAGACAGGGATCCACTTT. It translates to CASSLAYETGIHF.

The chain has TRBV5-1 and TRBJ2-7, with a tentative D call TRBD2 (6 bases). The germline V and J ends were trimmed by 1 base and 4 bases, with 21 bases remaining between them. The CDR3 length is 17 residues. Germline assignment: CDR1 SGHRS and CDR2 YFSETQ. The CDR3: CASSLWGDSGKTYEQYF. For the CDR3, the DNA is TGCGCCAGCAGCTTGTGGGGGGATTCAGGGAAGACGTACGAGCAGTACTTC.